In its sample, the clone carrying this T cell receptor beta chain was seen a few times. As yet, its antigen is unknown. This record belongs to a study of early T cells in non-severe SARS-CoV-2 infection. Study-wide findings and caveats: Database matching using VDJdb favored anti-spike CD8 responses, with private and CD4 specificities left missing.

The CDR3 totals 19 residues. Germline V gene sequence: CDR1 MNHEY, CDR2 SVGEGT. V gave up 5 bases and J gave up 3 bases; unmatched junction bases: 20. TCRdb ran MiXCR on the 5' RACE reads and lists one entry per CDR3 protein. The data show 87,000 or so distinct CDR3 sequences, around an eighth seen once. The sequenced sample consisted of whole blood. This TCR was sampled from an adult who was a healthcare worker with PCR-confirmed SARS-CoV-2 infection or an uninfected control (not recorded which). The chain uses TRBV6-2 or TRBV6-3 and TRBJ2-7; 9 bases match TRBD2. The CDR3 bases are TGTGCCAGCAGTATACACCCACTAGCGGGCTTACCTGGTGTCTACGAGCAGTACTTC. Its translation: CASSIHPLAGLPGVYEQYF.